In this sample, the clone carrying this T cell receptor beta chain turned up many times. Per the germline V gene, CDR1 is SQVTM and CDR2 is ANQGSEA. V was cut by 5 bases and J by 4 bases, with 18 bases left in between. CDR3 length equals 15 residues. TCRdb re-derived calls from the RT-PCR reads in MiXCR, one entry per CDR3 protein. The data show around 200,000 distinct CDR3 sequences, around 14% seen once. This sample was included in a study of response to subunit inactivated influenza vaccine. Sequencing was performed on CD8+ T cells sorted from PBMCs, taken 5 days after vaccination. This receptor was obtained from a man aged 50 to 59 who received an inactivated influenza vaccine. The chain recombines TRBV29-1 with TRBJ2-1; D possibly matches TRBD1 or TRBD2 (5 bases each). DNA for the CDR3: TGCAGCGTTTTGAGCACTACGGGACCTTACAATGAGCAGTTCTTC. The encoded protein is CSVLSTTGPYNEQFF.